This TCR beta chain emerged from a study of ipilimumab plus nivolumab after autologous stem cell transplantation. Germline V lookup: CDR1 SGHVS, CDR2 FQNEAQ. This CDR3 contains 15 residues. J was trimmed by 9 bases and V by 1 base; bases with no gene match: 8. Using immunoSEQ multiplex PCR, the repertoire was profiled, and TCRdb retains in-frame clones only, with some absent. The sample consists of 15,000 to 20,000 clones, around 81% of them appearing once. The receptor's source is a male donor with diffuse large B-cell lymphoma. The gene calls are TRBV7-8 and TRBJ2-2; 7 nucleotides align to TRBD2. Here the sequenced sample was PBMCs, taken in a trial of ipilimumab plus nivolumab as post-transplant consolidation. CDR3 nucleotides: TGTGCCAGCAGCTTAGTCAGCGGGGTAGGCCGGGAGCTGTTTTTT. This encodes CASSLVSGVGRELFF.